This section outlines one T cell receptor (beta chain) sequence together with its context. The CDR3 runs 14 residues. Trimming at V came to 8 bases and at J to 13 bases, leaving 9 bases not matched to a gene. CDR1 is SEHNR, CDR2 FQNEAQ, per germline (reference sequence). The sample belongs to a study of T cell changes during pregnancy in multiple sclerosis. Clones were read by immunoSEQ multiplex PCR, and TCRdb kept only the in-frame ones, dropping some. The sample includes 20,000 or so clones, 86% of them seen just once. The sample consisted of CD8+ T cells from peripheral blood mononuclear cells, taken in the third trimester of pregnancy. The sequence was obtained from a female donor in good health, enrolled as a control in a pregnancy study. V usage is TRBV7-9 and J usage is TRBJ2-1, with 15 nucleotides matching TRBD2. CDR3 sequence: CASFGLAGGTVQFF. Written as DNA, the CDR3 is TGTGCCAGCTTCGGACTAGCGGGGGGGACGGTACAGTTCTTC. Using reference TRBV7-9 and TRBJ2-1 for the parts outside the CDR3, the full variable domain is DTGVSQNPRHKITKRGQNVTFRCDPISEHNRLYWYRQTLGQGPEFLTYFQNEAQLEKSRLLSDRFSAERPKGSFSTLEIQRTEQGDSAMYLCASFGLAGGTVQFFGPGTRLTVL.